The 24 T cell receptor beta chains reported below all come from one sample, sequenced in a study of cytomegalovirus exposure and HLA in healthy donors. A multiplex PCR was run with 60 Vbeta primers and 13 Jbeta primers. Generated by immunoSEQ multiplex PCR, the TCRdb table keeps only in-frame clones and is missing some. Of about 98,000 clones listed, roughly two thirds are singletons. The material sequenced was PBMCs. These receptors were collected from a female donor in good health and CMV-seronegative.

The rearrangement links TRBV27 to TRBJ1-5; TRBD1 is a possible D gene (5 bases). The V gene lost 3 bases and the J gene lost 2 bases, with 17 bases spanning the gap. The germline V gene has CDR1 MNHEY and CDR2 SMNVEV (reference sequence). CDR3 length: 17 residues. The CDR3 DNA follows: TGTGCCAGCAGTTTGGGGACTCATACCTCGGGCAATCAGCCCCAGCATTTT. Amino acid sequence: CASSLGTHTSGNQPQHF.

This clone was detected a few times. CDR3 region: CASKPGLASDEQFF. The CDR3 DNA sequence: TGCGCCAGCAAACCGGGACTAGCGAGCGATGAGCAGTTCTTC. V gene TRBV5-1 combines with J gene TRBJ2-1; 10 nucleotides match TRBD2. J was trimmed by 8 bases and V by 6 bases; bases with no gene match: 8. The germline gives CDR1 SGHRS, CDR2 YFSETQ. CDR3 length equals 14 residues.

V is TRBV6-5 and J is TRBJ2-1; 12 nucleotides match TRBD2. This CDR3 comprises 15 residues. V was clipped by 7 bases and J by 2 bases; unmatched bases: 3. Germline CDR1 reads MNHEY; CDR2 reads SVGAGI. CDR3 DNA sequence: TGTGCCAGCACACGACTAGCGGGAGCCTACAATGAGCAGTTCTTC. The encoded protein is CASTRLAGAYNEQFF.

The rearrangement joins TRBV30 to TRBJ2-3, with a tentative D call TRBD1 (6 bases). The CDR3 loop spans 15 amino acids. The V end was cut by 5 bases, the J end by 2 bases, with 17 bases between. Germline CDR1 reads GTSNPN; CDR2 reads SVGIG (reference sequence). Here the CDR3 DNA reads TGTGCCTGGTGTTCAGGGGTTATAGACACAGATACGCAGTATTTT. Its protein product is CAWCSGVIDTDTQYF.

The chain combines TRBV7-3 with TRBJ2-3; 11 bases fit TRBD2. Losses at the gene ends were 4 bases for V and 4 bases for J; bases not matched to a gene: 7. The germline CDR1 and CDR2 sequences are SGHTA and FQGTGA. The CDR3 contains 16 residues. CDR3 in DNA: TGTGCCAGCAGCTCCGAACTAGCGGGAGTGTCAGATACGCAGTATTTT. It yields the protein CASSSELAGVSDTQYF.

As to this clone: Sequence at one end of the junction differs from germline and may be a read error. The chain combines TRBV7-7 with TRBJ1-1, with 9 positions matching TRBD1. This CDR3 contains 13 residues. Germline CDR1 is SSHAT and CDR2 is FNYEAQ (reference sequence). The CDR3 DNA is TGTGCTAGCAGCCGACAGGGGGATACTGAAGCTTTCTTT. Its protein is CASSRQGDTEAFF. Supplemented by reference TRBV7-7 and TRBJ1-1, the full variable domain reads GAGVSQSPRYKVTKRGQDVTLRCDPISSHATLYWYQQALGQGPEFLTYFNYEAQPDKSGLPSDRFSAERPEGSISTLTIQRTEQRDSAMYRCASSRQGDTEAFFGQGTRLTVV.

The chain carries TRBV7-2 and TRBJ1-6; 8 bases are shared with TRBD1. Trimming removed 2 bases from V and 6 bases from J; junction bases left unmatched: 6. The CDR3 contains 16 residues. Germline CDR1 SGHTA, CDR2 FQGNSA. The CDR3 DNA sequence: TGTGCCAGCAGCTTATTGGCAGGGGGCCCTAATTCACCCCTCCACTTT. It specifies CASSLLAGGPNSPLHF.

This chain connects TRBV30 to TRBJ2-7, with 9 bases matching TRBD1. V shed 2 bases, J shed 9 bases, and the junction held 8 bases outside the gene matches. The CDR3 loop spans 13 amino acids. The germline gives CDR1 GTSNPN, CDR2 SVGIG (reference sequence). The CDR3 loop reads CAWSKTGGTVQYF. In DNA, the CDR3 is TGTGCCTGGAGTAAGACAGGGGGTACTGTGCAGTACTTC. Supplemented by reference TRBV30 and TRBJ2-7, the full variable domain reads SQTIHQWPATLVQPVGSPLSLECTVEGTSNPNLYWYRQAAGRGLQLLFYSVGIGQISSEVPQNLSASRPQDRQFILSSKKLLLSDSGFYLCAWSKTGGTVQYFGPGTRLTVT.

The V call is TRBV28, the J call TRBJ2-2, with TRBD2 matching over 8 bases. The CDR3 spans 15 residues. Losses at the gene ends were 7 bases for V and 3 bases for J; bases not matched to a gene: 7. The germline V gene has CDR1 MDHEN and CDR2 SYDVKM. Written as DNA, the CDR3 is TGTGCCAGCACGGCGGGAGGAAGATACACCGGGGAGCTGTTTTTT. This codes for CASTAGGRYTGELFF. Complete variable domain (other parts from reference TRBV28 and TRBJ2-2): DVKVTQSSRYLVKRTGEKVFLECVQDMDHENMFWYRQDPGLGLRLIYFSYDVKMKEKGDIPEGYSVSREKKERFSLILESASTNQTSMYLCASTAGGRYTGELFFGEGSRLTVL.

The rearrangement uses TRBV19 and TRBJ1-1; tentatively, D is TRBD1 (6 bases). The germline CDR1 and CDR2 sequences are LNHDA and SQIVND (reference sequence). V was cut by 5 bases and J by 11 bases, with 15 bases left in between. This CDR3 has 12 amino acids. As DNA, the CDR3 is TGTGCCAGTAGTCAATACAGGGAGCCGGCTTTCTTT. As protein: CASSQYREPAFF.

The CDR3 reads CASSIEGGSSQNIQYF. The CDR3 DNA is TGTGCCAGTAGTATTGAGGGCGGGAGTTCCCAAAACATTCAGTACTTC. The genes are TRBV19 and TRBJ2-4, with 7 bases that match TRBD2. V gave up 3 bases and J gave up 5 bases; unmatched junction bases: 10. This CDR3 is built from 16 residues. CDR1 and CDR2 from the germline V gene are LNHDA and SQIVND (reference sequence). Full variable domain (rest looked up from reference TRBV19 and TRBJ2-4): DGGITQSPKYLFRKEGQNVTLSCEQNLNHDAMYWYRQDPGQGLRLIYYSQIVNDFQKGDIAEGYSVSREKKESFPLTVTSAQKNPTAFYLCASSIEGGSSQNIQYFGAGTRLSVL.

The rearrangement uses TRBV7-8 and TRBJ2-7; 8 nucleotides align to TRBD2. The CDR3 spans 14 residues. Germline V gene data show CDR1 as SGHVS and CDR2 as FQNEAQ. With V trimmed by 5 bases and J by 3 bases, 6 bases remained unmatched. Here the CDR3 reads CASSKAGVGYEQYF. The CDR3 nucleotides read TGTGCCAGCAGCAAAGCGGGAGTGGGCTACGAGCAGTACTTC. The full variable domain, completed using reference TRBV7-8 and TRBJ2-7, is GAGVSQSPRYKVAKRGQDVALRCDPISGHVSLFWYQQALGQGPEFLTYFQNEAQLDKSGLPSDRFFAERPEGSVSTLKIQRTQQEDSAVYLCASSKAGVGYEQYFGPGTRLTVT.

The chain's CDR3 is CASRADTNQPQHF. CDR3 DNA sequence: TGTGCCAGCAGAGCTGACACAAATCAGCCCCAGCATTTT. The V and J genes are TRBV6-1 and TRBJ1-5; D is ambiguous. Germline V gene sequence: CDR1 MNHNS, CDR2 SASEGT. V shed 6 bases and J shed 4 bases, with 10 bases lying between them. CDR3 size: 13 residues.

V and J are TRBV19 and TRBJ2-3; 12 nucleotides match TRBD1. This CDR3 comprises 16 residues. Germline V gene sequence: CDR1 LNHDA, CDR2 SQIVND (reference sequence). V lost 4 bases to trimming and J lost 6 bases; unmatched junction nucleotides: 8. The CDR3 protein is CASSNSGTGGMDTQYF. The CDR3 DNA reads as TGTGCCAGTAGTAACTCCGGGACAGGGGGCATGGATACGCAGTATTTT.

The rearrangement links TRBV7-8 to TRBJ1-5; TRBD1 aligns across 9 bases. Germline V gene sequence: CDR1 SGHVS, CDR2 FQNEAQ. V lost 1 base to trimming and J lost 7 bases; unmatched junction nucleotides: 5. The CDR3 runs to 15 residues. Here the CDR3 reads CASSLGYTGGQPQHF. The CDR3 nucleotides read TGTGCCAGCAGCTTAGGGTATACAGGGGGCCAGCCCCAGCATTTT.

The sample holds one count of this clone. CDR3 nucleotide sequence: TGTGCCAGCAGTCGCGGGGGGAACTCCTACGAGCAGTACTTC. Translation: CASSRGGNSYEQYF. V gene TRBV6-5 combines with J gene TRBJ2-5, with 8 positions matching TRBD2. Gene TRBJ2-7 matches the end of the DNA better, so the J call may be wrong. The CDR3 has 14 residues. The germline V gene has CDR1 MNHEY and CDR2 SVGAGI.

The rearrangement links TRBV19 to TRBJ1-1; D might be TRBD1 (6 bases). CDR3 size: 15 residues. The germline V gene has CDR1 LNHDA and CDR2 SQIVND (reference sequence). The V end was cut by 5 bases, the J end by 5 bases, with 18 bases between. CDR3 DNA: TGTGCCAGTAGTTCCAAACAGGGCATATGGACTGAAGCTTTCTTT. It codes for CASSSKQGIWTEAFF.

The CDR3 DNA is TGTGCCAGCAGCCTGGGGGGGGGCGCGGAAGGCTACACCTTC. Its translation: CASSLGGGAEGYTF. The rearrangement uses TRBV7-9 and TRBJ1-2; D possibly corresponds to TRBD1 (6 bases). Germline V gene lookup returns CDR1 SEHNR and CDR2 FQNEAQ (reference sequence). The CDR3 totals 14 residues. V lost 5 bases to trimming and J lost 8 bases, with 18 bases between them.

V is TRBV30 and J is TRBJ2-7, with 7 bases matching TRBD1. The V and J ends lost 0 bases and 1 base, in that order; junction bases with no gene match: 3. The CDR3 has 14 residues. Germline values: CDR1 GTSNPN, CDR2 SVGIG (reference sequence). The CDR3 spells CAWSVHRGSYEQYF. The CDR3 DNA reads TGTGCCTGGAGTGTACACAGGGGTTCCTACGAGCAGTACTTC.

This clone was found a few times. V is TRBV4-2 and J is TRBJ2-1; no firm D call. Germline V gene lookup returns CDR1 LGHNA and CDR2 YNFKEQ. Trimming removed 0 bases from V and 7 bases from J, with 16 bases in between. This CDR3 contains 16 residues. CDR3 coding DNA: TGTGCCAGCAGCCAAGAAATTTTAAACGGAGTAAATGAGCAGTTCTTC. Its translation: CASSQEILNGVNEQFF.

This clone was seen a few times. The chain carries TRBV25-1 and TRBJ2-5, with a possible D match to TRBD2 (5 bases). The V end lost 9 bases, the J end lost 8 bases, and 13 bases lay between the germline ends. The CDR3 has 11 residues. CDR1 is MGHDK and CDR2 is SYGVNS in the germline V gene. The CDR3 protein is CARTWRSTQYF. In DNA form, the CDR3 reads TGTGCCAGAACGTGGAGGAGCACCCAGTACTTC.

This clone was observed many times. This rearrangement joins TRBV6-4 to TRBJ2-2; 8 positions agree with TRBD1. Germline CDR1 reads MRHNA; CDR2 reads SNTAGT. V dropped 8 bases and J dropped 1; count of bases not matched to a gene: 6. The CDR3 contains 15 residues. The CDR3 sequence: CASAQGAGNTGELFF. As DNA, the CDR3 is TGTGCCAGCGCTCAGGGGGCCGGGAACACCGGGGAGCTGTTTTTT.

This clone came up a few times. This chain links TRBV28 with TRBJ2-2; TRBD2 matches at 13 bases. The germline gives CDR1 MDHEN, CDR2 SYDVKM. Germline trimming cut 3 bases from V and 7 bases from J; bases unmatched to any gene: 8. This CDR3 comprises 17 residues. In nucleotides, the CDR3 is TGTGCCAGCAGTTTCCGGACTAGCGGGAGTTTCATCGGGGAGCTGTTTTTT. Translation gives CASSFRTSGSFIGELFF.

Of note for this clone: One end of the junction does not line up with germline, which may come from a read error. This sequence joins TRBV7-9 and TRBJ2-7; tentative D call: TRBD2 (6 bases). The V gene's germline CDR1 is SEHNR and CDR2 FQNEAQ (reference sequence). CDR3 size: 13 residues. CDR3 sequence (DNA): TGTTCCAGCAGCTGGGACTCCAACTACGAGCAGTACTTC. This gives the protein CSSSWDSNYEQYF.